Listed here is a single T cell receptor (beta chain). Its cognate antigen is unknown. The same CDR3 can be traced to other DNA sequences in this sample. The data derive from a study of cytomegalovirus exposure and HLA in healthy donors. Whole-study findings and limits: The dataset shows that most TCR sequences were rare, while some public TCRs occurred in many donors. In vitro data verified a few CMV-associated chains as specific for CMV antigens. There were several of the most significant clusters that appeared linked to common viral pathogens in a later analysis. Later examination showed HLA-associated TCR beta chains had greater clonal expansion than equally common others.

PCR employed 60 Vbeta and 13 Jbeta primers. The data were produced by immunoSEQ multiplex PCR, yet TCRdb's version contains in-frame clones alone and is incomplete. The profile shows 150,000 or so clones, approximately 80% of them singletons. The CDR3 length is 16 residues. Germline V lookup: CDR1 LNHDA, CDR2 SQIVND (reference sequence). The V gene lost 1 base and the J gene lost 0 bases, with 11 bases spanning the gap. The TCR originated in a woman in her thirties in good health and CMV-seronegative. Sequenced: PBMCs. V is TRBV19 and J is TRBJ2-3, with D tentatively TRBD2 (5 bases). The DNA of the CDR3 is TGTGCCAGTAGTATAGTAGGCGGGTCTAGCACAGATACGCAGTATTTT. Translation gives CASSIVGGSSTDTQYF. The complete variable domain, with remaining parts taken from reference TRBV19 and TRBJ2-3, reads DGGITQSPKYLFRKEGQNVTLSCEQNLNHDAMYWYRQDPGQGLRLIYYSQIVNDFQKGDIAEGYSVSREKKESFPLTVTSAQKNPTAFYLCASSIVGGSSTDTQYFGPGTRLTVL.